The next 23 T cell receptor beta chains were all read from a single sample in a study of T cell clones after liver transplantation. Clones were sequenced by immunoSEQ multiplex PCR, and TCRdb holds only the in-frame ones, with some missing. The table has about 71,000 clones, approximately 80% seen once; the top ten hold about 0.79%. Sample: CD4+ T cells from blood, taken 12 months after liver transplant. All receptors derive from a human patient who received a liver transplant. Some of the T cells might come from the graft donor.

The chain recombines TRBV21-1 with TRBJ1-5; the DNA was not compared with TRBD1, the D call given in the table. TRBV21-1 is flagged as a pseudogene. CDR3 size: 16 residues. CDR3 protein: CASSNGVRGCDQPQHF. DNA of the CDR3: TGTGCCAGCAGCAATGGGGTCAGGGGGTGTGATCAGCCCCAGCATTTT.

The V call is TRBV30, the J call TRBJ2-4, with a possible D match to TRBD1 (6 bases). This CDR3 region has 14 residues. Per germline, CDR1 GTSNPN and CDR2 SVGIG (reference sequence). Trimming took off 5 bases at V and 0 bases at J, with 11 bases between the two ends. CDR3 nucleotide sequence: TGTGCCTGGGAACCACAGGGAGCCAAAAACATTCAGTACTTC. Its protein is CAWEPQGAKNIQYF.

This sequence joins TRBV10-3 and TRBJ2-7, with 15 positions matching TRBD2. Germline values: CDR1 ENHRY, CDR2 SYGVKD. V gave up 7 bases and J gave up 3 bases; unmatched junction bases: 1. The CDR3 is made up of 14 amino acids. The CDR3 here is CAIKGLAGGYEQYF. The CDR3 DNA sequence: TGTGCCATCAAGGGACTAGCGGGGGGCTACGAGCAGTACTTC.

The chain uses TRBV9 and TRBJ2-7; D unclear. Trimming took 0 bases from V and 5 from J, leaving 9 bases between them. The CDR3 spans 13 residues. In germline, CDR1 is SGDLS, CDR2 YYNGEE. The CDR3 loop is CASSVGRGDEQYF. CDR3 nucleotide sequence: TGTGCCAGCAGCGTAGGTCGCGGAGACGAGCAGTACTTC.

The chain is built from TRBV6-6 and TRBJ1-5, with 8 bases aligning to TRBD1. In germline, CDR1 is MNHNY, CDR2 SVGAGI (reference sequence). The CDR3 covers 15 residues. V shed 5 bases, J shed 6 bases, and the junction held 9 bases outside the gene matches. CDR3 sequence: CASSAQGAGGQPQHF. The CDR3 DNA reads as TGTGCCAGCAGTGCGCAGGGGGCAGGTGGTCAGCCCCAGCATTTT.

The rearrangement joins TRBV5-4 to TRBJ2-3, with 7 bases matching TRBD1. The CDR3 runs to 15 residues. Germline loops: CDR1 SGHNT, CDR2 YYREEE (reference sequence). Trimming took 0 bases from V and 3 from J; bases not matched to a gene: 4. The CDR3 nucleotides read TGTGCCAGCAGCTTGGCAGGGGGAAGGACAGATACGCAGTATTTT. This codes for CASSLAGGRTDTQYF.

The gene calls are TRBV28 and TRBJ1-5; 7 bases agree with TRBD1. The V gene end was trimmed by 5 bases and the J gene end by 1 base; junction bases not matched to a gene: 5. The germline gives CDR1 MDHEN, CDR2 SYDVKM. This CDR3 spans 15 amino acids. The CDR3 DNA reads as TGTGCCAGCAGTAACAACAGGGGAAGCAATCAGCCCCAGCATTTT. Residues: CASSNNRGSNQPQHF.

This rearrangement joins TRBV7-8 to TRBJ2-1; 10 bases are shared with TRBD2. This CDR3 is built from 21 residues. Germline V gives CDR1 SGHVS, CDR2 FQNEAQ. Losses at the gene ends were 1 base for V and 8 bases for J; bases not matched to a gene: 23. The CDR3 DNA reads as TGTGCCAGCAGCTTAGGGAGGGTACAGAGAATACTAGCGGGACTGGGTCATGAGCAGTTCTTC. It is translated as CASSLGRVQRILAGLGHEQFF.

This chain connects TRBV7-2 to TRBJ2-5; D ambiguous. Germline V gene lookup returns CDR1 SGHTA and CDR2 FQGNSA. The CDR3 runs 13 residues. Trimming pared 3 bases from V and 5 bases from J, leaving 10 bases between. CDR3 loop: CASSFSGWETQYF. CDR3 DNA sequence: TGTGCCAGCAGCTTTTCTGGGTGGGAGACCCAGTACTTC.

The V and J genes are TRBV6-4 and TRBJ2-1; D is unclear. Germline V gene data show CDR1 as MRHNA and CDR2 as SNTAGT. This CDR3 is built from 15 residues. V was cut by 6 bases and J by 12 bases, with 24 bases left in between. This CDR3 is CASSQFRAGLDGQFF. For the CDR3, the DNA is TGTGCCAGCAGCCAATTTAGGGCAGGATTGGATGGGCAGTTCTTC.

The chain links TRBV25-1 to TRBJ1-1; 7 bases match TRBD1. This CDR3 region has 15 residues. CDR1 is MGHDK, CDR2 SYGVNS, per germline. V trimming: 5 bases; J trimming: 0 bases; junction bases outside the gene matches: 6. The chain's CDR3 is CASSRGGQLNTEAFF. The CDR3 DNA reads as TGTGCCAGCAGTCGAGGGGGACAGCTGAACACTGAAGCTTTCTTT.

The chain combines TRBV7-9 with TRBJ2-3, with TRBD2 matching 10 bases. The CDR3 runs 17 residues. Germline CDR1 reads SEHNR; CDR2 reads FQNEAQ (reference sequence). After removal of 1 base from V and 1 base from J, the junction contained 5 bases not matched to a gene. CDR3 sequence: CASSLGTGTSGTDTQYF. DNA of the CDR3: TGTGCCAGCAGCTTAGGGACCGGGACTAGCGGCACAGATACGCAGTATTTT.

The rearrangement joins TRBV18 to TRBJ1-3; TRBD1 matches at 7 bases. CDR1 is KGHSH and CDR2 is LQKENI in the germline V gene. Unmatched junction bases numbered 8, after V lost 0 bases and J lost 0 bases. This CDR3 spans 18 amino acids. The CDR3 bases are TGTGCCAGCTCACCACCGGGACCGACAGGGCACTCTGGAAACACCATATATTTT. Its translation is CASSPPGPTGHSGNTIYF.

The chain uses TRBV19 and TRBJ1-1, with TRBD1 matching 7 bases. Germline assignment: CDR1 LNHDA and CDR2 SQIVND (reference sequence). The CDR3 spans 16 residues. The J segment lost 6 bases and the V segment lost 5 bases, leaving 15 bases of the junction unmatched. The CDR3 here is CASSPGDSRGDAEAFF. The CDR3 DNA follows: TGTGCCAGTAGTCCAGGGGACAGTCGAGGAGATGCTGAAGCTTTCTTT.

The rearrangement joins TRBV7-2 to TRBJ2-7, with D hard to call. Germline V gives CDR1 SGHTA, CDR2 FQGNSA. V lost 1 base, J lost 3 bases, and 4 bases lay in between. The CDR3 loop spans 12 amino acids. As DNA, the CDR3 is TGTGCCAGCAGCTTAGACTTCTACGAGCAGTACTTC. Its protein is CASSLDFYEQYF. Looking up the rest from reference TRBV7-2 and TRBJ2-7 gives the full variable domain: GAGVSQSPSNKVTEKGKDVELRCDPISGHTALYWYRQSLGQGLEFLIYFQGNSAPDKSGLPSDRFSAERTGGSVSTLTIQRTQQEDSAVYLCASSLDFYEQYFGPGTRLTVT.

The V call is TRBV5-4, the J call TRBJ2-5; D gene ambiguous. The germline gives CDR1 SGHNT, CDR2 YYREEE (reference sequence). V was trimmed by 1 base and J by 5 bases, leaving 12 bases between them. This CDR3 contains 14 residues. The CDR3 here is CASSLYGVRETQYF. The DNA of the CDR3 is TGTGCCAGCAGCTTGTATGGGGTAAGGGAGACCCAGTACTTC.

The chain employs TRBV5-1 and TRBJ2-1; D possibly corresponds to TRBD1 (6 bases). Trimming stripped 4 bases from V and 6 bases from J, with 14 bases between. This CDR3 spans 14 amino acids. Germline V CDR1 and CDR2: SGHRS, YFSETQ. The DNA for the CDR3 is TGCGCCAGCAGCAGACGGACAGCCCCCAATGAGCAGTTCTTC. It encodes CASSRRTAPNEQFF. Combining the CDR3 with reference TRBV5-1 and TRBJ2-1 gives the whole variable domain KAGVTQTPRYLIKTRGQQVTLSCSPISGHRSVSWYQQTPGQGLQFLFEYFSETQRNKGNFPGRFSGRQFSNSRSEMNVSTLELGDSALYLCASSRRTAPNEQFFGPGTRLTVL.

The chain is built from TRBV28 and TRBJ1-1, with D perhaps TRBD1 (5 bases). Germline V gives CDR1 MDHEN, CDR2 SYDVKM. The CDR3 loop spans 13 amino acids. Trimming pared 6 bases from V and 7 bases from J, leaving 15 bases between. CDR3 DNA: TGTGCCAGCAGCCCCTTTATGCAGGGTGAAGCTTTCTTT. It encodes CASSPFMQGEAFF.

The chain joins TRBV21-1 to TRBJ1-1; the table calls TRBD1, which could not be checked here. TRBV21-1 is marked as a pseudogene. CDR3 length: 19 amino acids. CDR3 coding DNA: TGTGCCAGCAGAGCAGTTGGGGTAGGGGACAGGGGGCTTAGGACTGAAGCTTTCTTT. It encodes CASRAVGVGDRGLRTEAFF.

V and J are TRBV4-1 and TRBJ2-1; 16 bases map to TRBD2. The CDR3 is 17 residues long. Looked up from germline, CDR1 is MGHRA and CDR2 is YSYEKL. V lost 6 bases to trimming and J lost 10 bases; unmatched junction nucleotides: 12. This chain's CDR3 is CASSLKGLAGGLGEQFF. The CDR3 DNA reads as TGCGCCAGCAGTCTCAAGGGACTAGCGGGAGGGCTGGGGGAGCAGTTCTTC.

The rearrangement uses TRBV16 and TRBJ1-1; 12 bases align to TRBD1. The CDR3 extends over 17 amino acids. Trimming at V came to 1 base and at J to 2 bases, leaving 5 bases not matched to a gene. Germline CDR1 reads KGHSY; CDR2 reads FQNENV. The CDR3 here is CASSQLGQGARNTEAFF. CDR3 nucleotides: TGTGCCAGCAGCCAATTGGGACAGGGGGCGCGTAACACTGAAGCTTTCTTT.

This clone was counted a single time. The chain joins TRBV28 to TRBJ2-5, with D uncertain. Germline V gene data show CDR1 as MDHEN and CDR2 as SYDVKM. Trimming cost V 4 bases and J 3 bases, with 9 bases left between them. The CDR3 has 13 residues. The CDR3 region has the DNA TGTGCCAGCAGTTGGGTCACTGAAGAGACCCAGTACTTC. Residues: CASSWVTEETQYF.

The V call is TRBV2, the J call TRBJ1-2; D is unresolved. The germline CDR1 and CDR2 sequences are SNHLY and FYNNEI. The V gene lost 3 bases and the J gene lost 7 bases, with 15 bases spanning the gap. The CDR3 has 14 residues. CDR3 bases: TGTGCCAGCAGTGACGAGGTCGCAGCAGGTGGCTACACCTTC. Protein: CASSDEVAAGGYTF.